The clone carrying this T cell receptor beta chain was found a few times. Trimming took off 3 bases at V and 4 bases at J, with 10 bases between the two ends. This CDR3 is built from 14 residues. Germline lookup yields CDR1 LNHDA and CDR2 SQIVND (reference sequence). This sample was included in a study of response to subunit inactivated influenza vaccine. MiXCR, applied by TCRdb to the RT-PCR reads, yields one record per CDR3 protein. The data hold hundreds of thousands of distinct CDR3 sequences, with more than 15% observed a single time. Specimen: PBMCs from blood, collected about 13 days after vaccination. V usage is TRBV19 and J usage is TRBJ1-3, with unresolved D. The sequence derives from a man aged 45 to 65 who received an inactivated influenza vaccine. The CDR3 bases are TGTGCCAGTAGTATCGTCCTTGGCGGAAACACCATATATTTT. Protein: CASSIVLGGNTIYF.